These 12 T cell receptor beta chains were sequenced from one sample in a study of beta chain features in type 1 diabetes (dated by TCRdb to 2017 to 2018). These receptors' antigens are unknown. Study-level results and caveats: A moderate but significant shortening of TCRB CDR3 length was observed in type 1 diabetes patients in all four CD4+ subsets.

Library generation was performed with the immunoSEQ multiplex PCR assay. The High Capacity cDNA Reverse Transcription Kit was used to reverse transcribe all of the isolated RNA, meaning that expressed TCRB transcripts were what got sequenced. TCRdb re-hosts the immuneACCESS table, in-frame sequences only. Its copies lack some clones; in the studies checked, an unresolved V gene accounts for under half of them, and the cause for the rest is not known. In this sample the table shows over 150,000 clones, over 6% of which occur a single time. In total, the top ten clones hold 0.5% to 0.55% of the sample. The sequencing input was central memory CD4+ T cells from blood. Receptors originate from a man in his late teens or twenties with type 1 diabetes.

The table lists this clone with a few counts. V and J are TRBV19 and TRBJ2-7; TRBD1 aligns across 8 bases. Germline V gene data show CDR1 as LNHDA and CDR2 as SQIVND (reference sequence). Losses at the gene ends were 3 bases for V and 0 bases for J; bases not matched to a gene: 4. The CDR3 loop spans 15 amino acids. CDR3 protein: CASSIRTGISYEQYF. The CDR3 DNA follows: TGTGCCAGTAGTATCCGGACAGGGATCTCCTACGAGCAGTACTTC.

This clone was counted only a few times. The rearrangement joins TRBV5-5 to TRBJ2-1; 7 bases are a match to TRBD1. The CDR3 covers 14 residues. V shed 4 bases and J 9 bases; nucleotides not matched to a gene: 10. Germline V CDR1 and CDR2: SGHKS, YYEKEE (reference sequence). The DNA for the CDR3 is TGTGCCAGCAGCCGAGACAGGGAGTATACTGAGCAGTTCTTC. Amino acid sequence: CASSRDREYTEQFF.

CDR3 amino acids: CASSFGTGRTEAFF. The CDR3 nucleotides read TGTGCCAGCAGCTTCGGGACAGGGAGGACTGAAGCTTTCTTT. This chain connects TRBV7-2 to TRBJ1-1; TRBD1 matches at 9 bases. The germline V gene encodes CDR1 SGHTA and CDR2 FQGNSA. The CDR3 covers 14 residues. After removal of 3 bases from V and 5 bases from J, the junction contained 4 bases not matched to a gene.

This clone came up a few times. V is TRBV27 and J is TRBJ2-7; the D gene is possibly TRBD2 (6 bases). Germline V gene data show CDR1 as MNHEY and CDR2 as SMNVEV (reference sequence). V was shortened by 5 bases and J by 0 bases, with 14 bases between the two germline ends. This CDR3 has 15 amino acids. The CDR3 region has the DNA TGTGCCAGCAGTCCCCAGCGGGTGAGCTCCTACGAGCAGTACTTC. Translating it yields CASSPQRVSSYEQYF.

A few counts support this clone. V and J are TRBV5-1 and TRBJ2-7; possibly TRBD1 for D (5 bases). V lost 2 bases and J 6 bases, leaving 12 bases between the germline ends. The CDR3 sequence is 13 residues long. Germline CDR1 is SGHRS and CDR2 is YFSETQ. The CDR3 DNA sequence: TGCGCCAGCAGCTTCCAGGGAACGCCCGAGCAGTACTTC. Translating gives CASSFQGTPEQYF.

The gene calls are TRBV10-2 and TRBJ2-2, with a tentative D call TRBD1 (5 bases). The germline gives CDR1 WSHSY, CDR2 SAAADI. V lost 6 bases and J lost 6, with 11 bases in between. The CDR3 sequence is 13 residues long. This CDR3 reads CASRVVGAGELFF. The CDR3, as DNA: TGCGCCAGCAGAGTAGTAGGGGCCGGGGAGCTGTTTTTT.

This clone was observed a few times. Written as DNA, the CDR3 is TGCAGCGTCTTTGGCCGTGGGACAGCATGGAACGAGCAGTACTTC. Amino acid sequence: CSVFGRGTAWNEQYF. V gene TRBV29-1 combines with J gene TRBJ2-7; 7 nucleotides agree with TRBD1. The CDR3 loop spans 15 amino acids. With 6 bases clipped from V and 5 bases from J, the junction kept 16 bases outside the gene matches. CDR1 and CDR2 from the germline V gene are SQVTM and ANQGSEA.

The chain joins TRBV19 to TRBJ2-1; the D is unclear. The V end lost 10 bases, the J end lost 9 bases, and 19 bases lay between the germline ends. The CDR3 runs to 13 residues. Germline CDR1 reads LNHDA; CDR2 reads SQIVND (reference sequence). The CDR3 sequence is CATTARLLGEQFF. Written as DNA, the CDR3 is TGTGCCACTACGGCCAGACTTTTGGGTGAGCAGTTCTTC.

This clone was detected a few times. This chain connects TRBV7-2 to TRBJ2-1; weak D call: TRBD1 (5 bases). Trimming left V 2 bases short and J 4 bases short, with 12 bases between. CDR3 size: 15 residues. CDR1 SGHTA and CDR2 FQGNSA come from the germline V gene. Here the CDR3 reads CASSLFVDIYNEQFF. CDR3 DNA sequence: TGTGCCAGCAGCTTATTCGTGGACATTTACAATGAGCAGTTCTTC.

This chain links TRBV6-1 with TRBJ1-2; 8 bases map to TRBD1. Trimming removed 5 bases from V and 0 bases from J; junction bases left unmatched: 5. This CDR3 has 15 residues. Germline V gene lookup returns CDR1 MNHNS and CDR2 SASEGT. CDR3 loop: CASSLTGGSNYGYTF. CDR3 DNA sequence: TGTGCCAGCAGTTTAACAGGGGGGTCTAACTATGGCTACACCTTC.

The rearrangement uses TRBV14 and TRBJ1-2; D gene unclear. With 3 bases removed from V and 8 bases from J, the gap between germline ends came to 13 bases. CDR1 and CDR2 from the germline V gene are SGHDN and FVKESK. The CDR3 is 13 residues long. CDR3 sequence: CASSHPSGGGYTF. The DNA of the CDR3 is TGTGCCAGCAGCCATCCGTCCGGAGGGGGCTACACCTTC.

There are a few counts of this clone. V usage is TRBV9 and J usage is TRBJ2-2; TRBD1 matches at 9 bases. Losses at the gene ends were 3 bases for V and 6 bases for J; bases not matched to a gene: 9. Germline-derived CDR1 and CDR2 are SGDLS and YYNGEE. The CDR3 sequence is 16 residues long. The DNA for the CDR3 is TGTGCCAGCAGCGAACAGGGGGCGTCGGGCGCCGGGGAGCTGTTTTTT. Its protein is CASSEQGASGAGELFF.